The present T cell receptor (beta chain) was sequenced within a study of T cells in tumors after PD-1 blockade. In the study overall: During anti-PD-1 treatment, some patients continued daily vismodegib 150 mg. On average, peripheral blood gave under 150,000 TCR templates and about 34,000 unique clonotypes. Overall study findings and caveats: Peripheral recruitment is suggested, as some novel exhausted tumor clones were in pre-treatment blood.

Genomic DNA template from tumor biopsies or peripheral blood, 616 ng to 6,004 ng input. On this clone itself: What it binds is not known.

Assay used: immunoSEQ multiplex PCR; TCRdb lists only in-frame clones, some missing. The sample has some 60,000 clones, 80% seen once; the top ten hold 13%. The TCR originated in a human donor with basal cell carcinoma. Sample: PBMCs, taken before anti-PD-1 treatment.

CDR3 sequence (DNA): TGTGCCAGCAGCCAAGGGACTAGCGGAGGACCCACAGATACGCAGTATTTT. It codes for CASSQGTSGGPTDTQYF. The rearrangement uses TRBV4-2 and TRBJ2-3; 10 positions match TRBD2. With V trimmed by 1 base and J by 2 bases, 6 bases remained unmatched. CDR1 and CDR2 from the germline V gene are LGHNA and YNFKEQ. The CDR3 covers 17 residues.